Presented here are 32 T cell receptor beta chains from one specimen sequenced in a study of control samples from healthy donors and cancer patients. Clones were read by immunoSEQ multiplex PCR, and TCRdb kept only the in-frame ones, dropping some. The sample holds roughly 88,000 clones, approximately 95% seen once. The source material was blood. These receptor sequences come from a man aged 18 to 29 in good health.

This clone was found once. The chain's CDR3 is CASSQELGASQPQHF. CDR3 in DNA: TGCGCCAGCAGCCAAGAGCTGGGGGCAAGTCAGCCCCAGCATTTT. J is TRBJ1-5 and V is TRBV4-1; TRBD1 is a possible D gene (6 bases). This CDR3 contains 15 residues. Germline CDR1 reads MGHRA; CDR2 reads YSYEKL. The V end lost 0 bases, the J end lost 6 bases, and 12 bases lay between the germline ends.

The CDR3, as DNA: TGTGCCAGCAGCCAAGATCGACGAACTGAAGCTTTCTTT. This codes for CASSQDRRTEAFF. The V gene is TRBV3-1 (or the pseudogene TRBV3-2), the J gene TRBJ1-1; no reliable D call. Trimming pared 0 bases from V and 5 bases from J, leaving 7 bases between. The CDR3 covers 13 residues. Germline V gene lookup returns CDR1 LGHDT and CDR2 YNNKEL (reference sequence).

The chain carries TRBV6-5 and TRBJ2-3; no clear D gene. The V and J ends lost 0 bases and 8 bases respectively, with 15 bases between them. CDR3 size: 15 residues. Germline V lookup: CDR1 MNHEY, CDR2 SVGAGI. The CDR3 DNA reads as TGTGCCAGCAGTTACTCGAGTAGGCCCCCGGCTACGCAGTATTTT. This encodes CASSYSSRPPATQYF.

This clone showed up just once. The J gene is TRBJ1-2, the V gene TRBV7-9, with 8 bases lining up with TRBD1. Trimming removed 5 bases from V and 5 bases from J; junction bases left unmatched: 7. CDR1 and CDR2 from the germline V gene are SEHNR and FQNEAQ (reference sequence). The CDR3 sequence is 14 residues long. The CDR3 sequence: CASSELQGGYGYTF. CDR3 nucleotides: TGTGCCAGCAGCGAATTACAGGGGGGGTATGGCTACACCTTC.

The V and J genes are TRBV7-9 and TRBJ2-6; the D call may be TRBD1 or TRBD2 (5 bases each). CDR1 SEHNR and CDR2 FQNEAQ come from the germline V gene (reference sequence). Trimming took off 5 bases at V and 0 bases at J, with 20 bases between the two ends. This CDR3 has 19 residues. The CDR3 nucleotides read TGTGCCAGCAGCCTACTTTTAGGGACGGTGAGCTCTGGGGCCAACGTCCTGACTTTC. Protein product: CASSLLLGTVSSGANVLTF.

The CDR3 coding sequence is TGTGCCAGCAGTACAGGGTTCGAAAAACTGTTTTTT. Protein: CASSTGFEKLFF. The chain combines TRBV6-2 or TRBV6-3 with TRBJ1-4, with a weak D call TRBD1 (6 bases). The CDR3 covers 12 residues. Germline V lookup: CDR1 MNHEY, CDR2 SVGEGT. Trimming removed 5 bases at V and 8 bases at J, with 9 bases between.

The chain uses TRBV6-1 and TRBJ1-3; 7 nucleotides align to TRBD1. This CDR3 region has 17 residues. The trim removed 2 bases at V and 5 bases at J, leaving 12 bases unmatched. Germline V lookup: CDR1 MNHNS, CDR2 SASEGT. The CDR3 protein is CASSEKQTGIYRNTIYF. The CDR3 coding sequence is TGTGCCAGCAGTGAAAAGCAGACAGGGATTTATAGAAACACCATATATTTT.

The chain combines TRBV18 with TRBJ2-2; 9 positions agree with TRBD1. V gave up 2 bases and J gave up 15 bases; unmatched junction bases: 7. The CDR3 runs 13 residues. Germline CDR1 is KGHSH and CDR2 is LQKENI. CDR3 DNA sequence: TGTGCCAGCTCACCAACAGGGGGCCCCGTGTTGTTTTTT. Its translation is CASSPTGGPVLFF.

The rearrangement uses TRBV10-3 and TRBJ1-1; 9 bases are shared with TRBD1. J gave up 5 bases and V 5 bases, and 12 bases lay outside the gene matches. The CDR3 loop spans 16 amino acids. The germline CDR1 and CDR2 sequences are ENHRY and SYGVKD. The CDR3 nucleotides read TGTGCCATCAGTAGCGCCGGGACAGGGCTGGGAACTGAAGCTTTCTTT. As protein: CAISSAGTGLGTEAFF.

The chain uses TRBV9 and TRBJ1-5, with D possibly being TRBD1 (5 bases). CDR1 and CDR2 from the germline V gene are SGDLS and YYNGEE. The ends were cut back, 3 bases at V and 3 bases at J, with 10 bases in the middle. The CDR3 sequence is 14 residues long. CDR3 in amino acids: CASSGRDFNQPQHF. The CDR3 DNA reads TGTGCCAGCAGCGGTCGGGACTTCAATCAGCCCCAGCATTTT.

With respect to this clone: Other DNA sequences from this sample encode an identical CDR3 as well. This chain connects TRBV7-9 to TRBJ1-1; weak D call: TRBD1 (5 bases). V was cut by 1 base and J by 1 base, with 10 bases left in between. CDR1 and CDR2 (germline): SEHNR, FQNEAQ (reference sequence). The CDR3 sequence is 15 residues long. DNA of the CDR3: TGTGCCAGCAGCTTAGGAACAGGAGGGAACACTGAAGCTTTCTTT. Its protein is CASSLGTGGNTEAFF.

Points on this clone: The junction departs from the called germline gene at one end, perhaps through a read error. The chain joins TRBV6-6 to TRBJ1-1; no firm D call. CDR3 length equals 12 residues. CDR1 and CDR2 (germline): MNHNY, SVGAGI (reference sequence). CDR3: CASRYLDTEAFF. In nucleotides, the CDR3 is TGTGCCAGCAGGTACTTGGACACTGAAGCTTTCTTT.

This chain joins TRBV24-1 and TRBJ2-7; tentatively, D is TRBD1 or TRBD2 (5 bases each). The CDR3 totals 13 residues. Germline lookup yields CDR1 KGHDR and CDR2 SFDVKD. V shed 0 bases and J shed 3 bases, with 5 bases lying between them. This CDR3 is CATSDLGGYEQYF. CDR3 coding DNA: TGTGCCACCAGTGATTTGGGGGGCTACGAGCAGTACTTC.

This clone has just one count. The V gene is TRBV21-1, the J gene TRBJ1-4; TRBD1 is the table's D call and was not checked against the DNA. TRBV21-1 is labeled a pseudogene. The CDR3 consists of 14 residues. This CDR3 reads CATYGGGLGEKLFF. The DNA of the CDR3 is TGTGCCACCTACGGAGGGGGCTTGGGGGAAAAACTGTTTTTT.

The chain couples TRBV10-3 to TRBJ2-2, with D hard to call. Germline loops: CDR1 ENHRY, CDR2 SYGVKD. The CDR3 extends over 16 amino acids. Deletions cut 8 bases from V and 5 bases from J, with 21 bases between. The CDR3 coding sequence is TGTGCCATCGGGGTTGGGCCACAAGTTGAGACCGGGGAGCTGTTTTTT. Translation: CAIGVGPQVETGELFF.

This sequence joins TRBV30 and TRBJ1-1; TRBD1 matches at 8 bases. The CDR3 sequence is 14 residues long. From germline, CDR1 is GTSNPN and CDR2 SVGIG (reference sequence). V lost 0 bases, J lost 6 bases, and 6 bases stayed unmatched. The CDR3 nucleotides read TGTGCCTGGAGTGTAGGACAGGGAATGCCTGAAGCTTTCTTT. Protein: CAWSVGQGMPEAFF.

V and J are TRBV2 and TRBJ1-5; no firm D call. Germline V gene lookup returns CDR1 SNHLY and CDR2 FYNNEI. Trimming cost V 6 bases and J 1 base, with 4 bases left between them. CDR3 length: 12 amino acids. CDR3 protein: CASRNSNQPQHF. Written as DNA, the CDR3 is TGTGCCAGCAGGAACAGCAATCAGCCCCAGCATTTT.

The rearrangement joins TRBV5-4 to TRBJ2-7; 8 bases agree with TRBD1. V was pared by 0 bases and J by 3 bases, with 2 bases of the junction left unmatched. CDR3 size: 14 residues. Germline CDR1 is SGHNT and CDR2 is YYREEE (reference sequence). The DNA for the CDR3 is TGTGCCAGCAGCTTGGGACAGGGGAACTACGAGCAGTACTTC. Its translation is CASSLGQGNYEQYF.

The V gene is TRBV28, the J gene TRBJ2-7; D uncertain. V lost 7 bases and J 3 bases, leaving 13 bases between the germline ends. The CDR3 has 13 amino acids. CDR1 is MDHEN, CDR2 SYDVKM, per germline. CDR3: CASTLGVGYEQYF. The CDR3 DNA reads TGTGCCAGCACTCTTGGGGTCGGCTACGAGCAGTACTTC.

The rearrangement uses TRBV14 and TRBJ1-3, with a weak D call TRBD1 (5 bases). The V and J ends lost 0 bases and 1 base respectively, with 10 bases between them. The CDR3 spans 16 residues. Germline values: CDR1 SGHDN, CDR2 FVKESK. The DNA of the CDR3 is TGTGCCAGCAGCCAAGAGGGGACGGGGTCTGGAAACACCATATATTTT. This codes for CASSQEGTGSGNTIYF.

The chain links TRBV6-2 or TRBV6-3 to TRBJ2-3; 8 bases map to TRBD1. The germline V gene has CDR1 MNHEY and CDR2 SVGEGT. With V trimmed by 6 bases and J by 2 bases, 16 bases remained unmatched. The CDR3 extends over 18 amino acids. CDR3 amino acids: CASSPGQGELGVTDTQYF. As DNA, the CDR3 is TGTGCCAGCAGCCCCGGACAGGGAGAATTAGGGGTCACAGATACGCAGTATTTT.

The V call is TRBV5-1, the J call TRBJ2-3; 8 bases agree with TRBD1. V lost 5 bases to trimming and J lost 4 bases; unmatched junction nucleotides: 6. Germline values: CDR1 SGHRS, CDR2 YFSETQ. There are 14 residues in the CDR3. As DNA, the CDR3 is TGCGCCAGCAGGACAGGGGAGGCGGCAGATACGCAGTATTTT. This gives the protein CASRTGEAADTQYF.

This rearrangement joins TRBV7-9 to TRBJ1-3; D remains unclear. Trimming cost V 1 base and J 0 bases, with 7 bases left between them. Germline CDR1 is SEHNR and CDR2 is FQNEAQ (reference sequence). This CDR3 is 15 amino acids long. The CDR3 nucleotides read TGTGCCAGCAGCTTAGTCGCCGACTCTGGAAACACCATATATTTT. This translates into CASSLVADSGNTIYF.

This chain uses TRBV7-2 with TRBJ2-7; D unresolved. The CDR3 runs to 14 residues. Looked up from germline, CDR1 is SGHTA and CDR2 is FQGNSA. V was pared by 7 bases and J by 4 bases, with 17 bases between. This CDR3 is CASTQTPGLYEQYF. CDR3 bases: TGTGCCAGCACCCAAACCCCTGGATTGTACGAGCAGTACTTC.

The chain is built from TRBV2 and TRBJ1-5; D uncertain. This CDR3 comprises 16 residues. Germline-derived CDR1 and CDR2 are SNHLY and FYNNEI. The V end was cut by 2 bases, the J end by 6 bases, with 17 bases between. The CDR3 region has the DNA TGTGCCAGCAGTGAATACGGGTACGAAGGTATTCAGCCCCAGCATTTT. This codes for CASSEYGYEGIQPQHF.

V usage is TRBV25-1 and J usage is TRBJ2-1; D is possibly TRBD2 (5 bases). Trimming left V 3 bases short and J 4 bases short, with 13 bases between. Germline V CDR1 and CDR2: MGHDK, SYGVNS. This CDR3 comprises 15 residues. The CDR3 DNA is TGTGCCAGCAGTGACATGACTACAACTTACAATGAGCAGTTCTTC. Translated, it gives CASSDMTTTYNEQFF.

This chain connects TRBV28 to TRBJ1-5; D is ambiguous. Trimming cost V 2 bases and J 9 bases, with 17 bases left between them. This CDR3 has 15 amino acids. Germline CDR1 MDHEN, CDR2 SYDVKM. CDR3 amino acids: CASSLIPESGGPQHF. In nucleotides, the CDR3 is TGTGCCAGCAGTTTAATCCCGGAATCCGGAGGGCCCCAGCATTTT.

The V gene is TRBV7-2, the J gene TRBJ2-7; possibly TRBD2 for D (5 bases). Germline V lookup: CDR1 SGHTA, CDR2 FQGNSA. Trimming took off 5 bases at V and 5 bases at J, with 10 bases between the two ends. The CDR3 length is 12 residues. As DNA, the CDR3 is TGTGCCAGCAGCCCTAGCAGGAACGAGCAGTACTTC. It yields the protein CASSPSRNEQYF.

The V and J genes are TRBV2 and TRBJ1-1; D not resolved. V was shortened by 6 bases and J by 4 bases, with 18 bases between the two germline ends. Per germline, CDR1 SNHLY and CDR2 FYNNEI. The CDR3 loop spans 15 amino acids. The CDR3 sequence is CASSLARRESTEAFF. In DNA, the CDR3 is TGTGCCAGCAGCCTTGCGCGGCGCGAATCCACTGAAGCTTTCTTT.

V usage is TRBV4-1 and J usage is TRBJ1-4; tentative D call: TRBD1 (5 bases). Trimming took off 4 bases at V and 0 bases at J, with 15 bases between the two ends. This CDR3 spans 17 amino acids. CDR1 is MGHRA, CDR2 YSYEKL, per germline. This chain's CDR3 is CASSLRAGVATNEKLFF. The CDR3 region has the DNA TGCGCCAGCAGCCTAAGAGCGGGGGTTGCAACTAATGAAAAACTGTTTTTT.

J is TRBJ2-7 and V is TRBV5-1, with TRBD1 identical over 8 bases. This CDR3 has 16 amino acids. CDR1 SGHRS and CDR2 YFSETQ come from the germline V gene. V was clipped by 4 bases and J by 3 bases; unmatched bases: 12. CDR3 bases: TGCGCCAGCAGCCCACAAGGCGGACAGGGTGTCTACGAGCAGTACTTC. Translating it yields CASSPQGGQGVYEQYF. Using reference TRBV5-1 and TRBJ2-7 for the parts outside the CDR3, the full variable domain is KAGVTQTPRYLIKTRGQQVTLSCSPISGHRSVSWYQQTPGQGLQFLFEYFSETQRNKGNFPGRFSGRQFSNSRSEMNVSTLELGDSALYLCASSPQGGQGVYEQYFGPGTRLTVT.

This chain connects TRBV7-6 to TRBJ2-2; tentative D call: TRBD2 (5 bases). Trimming removed 8 bases at V and 2 bases at J, with 12 bases between. In germline, CDR1 is SGHVS, CDR2 FNYEAQ. This CDR3 spans 14 amino acids. CDR3 sequence: CASVGSLNTGELFF. CDR3 coding DNA: TGTGCCAGCGTGGGGAGCCTAAACACCGGGGAGCTGTTTTTT.